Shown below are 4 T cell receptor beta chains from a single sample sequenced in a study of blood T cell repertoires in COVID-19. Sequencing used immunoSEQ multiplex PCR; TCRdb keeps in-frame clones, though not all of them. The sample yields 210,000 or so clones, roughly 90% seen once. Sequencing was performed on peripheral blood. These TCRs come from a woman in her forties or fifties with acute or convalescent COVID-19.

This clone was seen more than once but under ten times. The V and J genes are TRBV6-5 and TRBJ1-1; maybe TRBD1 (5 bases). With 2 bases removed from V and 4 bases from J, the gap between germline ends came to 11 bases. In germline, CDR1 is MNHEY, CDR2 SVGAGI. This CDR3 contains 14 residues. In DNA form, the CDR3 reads TGTGCCAGCAGTTACGCCGCCCAGGGCACTGAAGCTTTCTTT. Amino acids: CASSYAAQGTEAFF.

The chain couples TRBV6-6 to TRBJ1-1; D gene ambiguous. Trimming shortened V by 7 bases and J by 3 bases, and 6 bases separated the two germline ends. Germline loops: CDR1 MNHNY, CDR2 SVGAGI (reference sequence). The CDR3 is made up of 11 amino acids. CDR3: CASKGDTEAFF. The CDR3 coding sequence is TGTGCCAGCAAGGGAGACACTGAAGCTTTCTTT.

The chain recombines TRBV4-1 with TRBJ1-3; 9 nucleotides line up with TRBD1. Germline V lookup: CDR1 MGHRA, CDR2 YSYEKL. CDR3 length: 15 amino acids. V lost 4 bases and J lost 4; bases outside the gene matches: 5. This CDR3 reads CASSRGDRDGNTIYF. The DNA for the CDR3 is TGCGCCAGCAGCCGGGGGGACAGGGACGGAAACACCATATATTTT.

CDR3 sequence reads: CASSFARGGLGELFF. The CDR3 region has the DNA TGTGCCAGCAGCTTCGCGCGGGGGGGCCTTGGGGAGCTGTTTTTT. The chain carries TRBV11-3 and TRBJ2-2, with TRBD2 matching over 9 bases. Unmatched junction bases numbered 7, after V lost 3 bases and J lost 8 bases. Germline V CDR1 and CDR2: SGHNT, YENEEA. There are 15 residues in the CDR3.